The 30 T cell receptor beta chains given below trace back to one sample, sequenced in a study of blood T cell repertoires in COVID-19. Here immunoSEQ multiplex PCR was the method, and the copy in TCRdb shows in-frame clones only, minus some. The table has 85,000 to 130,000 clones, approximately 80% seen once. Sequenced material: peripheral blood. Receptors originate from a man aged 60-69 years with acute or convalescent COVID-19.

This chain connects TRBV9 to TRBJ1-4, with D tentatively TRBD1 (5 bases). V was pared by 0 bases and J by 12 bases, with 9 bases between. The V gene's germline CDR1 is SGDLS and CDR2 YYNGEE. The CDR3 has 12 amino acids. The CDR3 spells CASSVDGAELFF. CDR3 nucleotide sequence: TGTGCCAGCAGCGTAGATGGGGCGGAACTGTTTTTT.

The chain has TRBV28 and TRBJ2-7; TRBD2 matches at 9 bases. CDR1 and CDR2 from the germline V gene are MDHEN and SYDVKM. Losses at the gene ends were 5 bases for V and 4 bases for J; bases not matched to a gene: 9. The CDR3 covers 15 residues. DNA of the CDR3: TGTGCCAGCAGTCCCGCTAGCGGGACCCTATACGAGCAGTACTTC. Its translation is CASSPASGTLYEQYF. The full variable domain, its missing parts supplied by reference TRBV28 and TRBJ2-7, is DVKVTQSSRYLVKRTGEKVFLECVQDMDHENMFWYRQDPGLGLRLIYFSYDVKMKEKGDIPEGYSVSREKKERFSLILESASTNQTSMYLCASSPASGTLYEQYFGPGTRLTVT.

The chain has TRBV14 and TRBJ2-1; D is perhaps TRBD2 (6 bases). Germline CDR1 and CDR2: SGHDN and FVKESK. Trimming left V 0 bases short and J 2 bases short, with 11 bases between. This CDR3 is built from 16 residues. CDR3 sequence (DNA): TGTGCCAGCAGCCAAGATATCGGGAGCACCTACAATGAGCAGTTCTTC. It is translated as CASSQDIGSTYNEQFF.

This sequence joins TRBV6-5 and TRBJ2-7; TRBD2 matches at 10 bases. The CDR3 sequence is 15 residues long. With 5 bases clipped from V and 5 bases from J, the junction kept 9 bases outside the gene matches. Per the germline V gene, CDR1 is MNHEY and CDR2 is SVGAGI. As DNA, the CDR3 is TGTGCCAGCAGTCGAGGGGCTAGCGGGAGAGACGAGCAGTACGTC. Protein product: CASSRGASGRDEQYV.

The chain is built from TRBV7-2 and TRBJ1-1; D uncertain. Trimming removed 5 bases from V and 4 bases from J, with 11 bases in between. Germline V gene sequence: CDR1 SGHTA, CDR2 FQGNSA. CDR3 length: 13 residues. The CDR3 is CASSPGRGTEAFF. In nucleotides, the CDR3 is TGTGCCAGCAGCCCCGGCCGGGGCACTGAAGCTTTCTTT.

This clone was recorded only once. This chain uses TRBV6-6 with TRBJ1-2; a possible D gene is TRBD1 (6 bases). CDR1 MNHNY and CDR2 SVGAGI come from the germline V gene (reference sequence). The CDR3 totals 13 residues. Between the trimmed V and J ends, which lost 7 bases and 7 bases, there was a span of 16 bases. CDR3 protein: CASTLTGRAGYTF. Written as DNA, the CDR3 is TGTGCCAGCACCTTAACAGGGAGAGCTGGCTACACCTTC.

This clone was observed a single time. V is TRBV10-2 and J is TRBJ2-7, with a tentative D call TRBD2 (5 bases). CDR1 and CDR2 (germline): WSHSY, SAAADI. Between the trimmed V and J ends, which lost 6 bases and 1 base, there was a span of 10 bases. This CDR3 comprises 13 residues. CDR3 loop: CASRAGGSYEQYF. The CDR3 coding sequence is TGCGCCAGCAGGGCCGGCGGGTCCTACGAGCAGTACTTC.

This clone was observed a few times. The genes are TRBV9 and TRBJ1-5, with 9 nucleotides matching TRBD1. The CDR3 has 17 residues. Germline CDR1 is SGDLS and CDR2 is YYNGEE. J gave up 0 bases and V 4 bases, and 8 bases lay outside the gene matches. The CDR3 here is CASSRGTGPYSNQPQHF. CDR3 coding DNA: TGTGCCAGCAGCAGAGGGACAGGGCCATATAGCAATCAGCCCCAGCATTTT.

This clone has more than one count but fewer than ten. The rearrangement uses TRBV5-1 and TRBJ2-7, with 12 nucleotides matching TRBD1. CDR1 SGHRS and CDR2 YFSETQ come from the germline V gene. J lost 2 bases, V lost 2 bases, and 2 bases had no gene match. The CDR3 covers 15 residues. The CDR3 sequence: CASSLGTGGPYEQYV. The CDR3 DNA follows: TGCGCCAGCAGCTTAGGGACAGGGGGCCCCTACGAGCAGTACGTC.

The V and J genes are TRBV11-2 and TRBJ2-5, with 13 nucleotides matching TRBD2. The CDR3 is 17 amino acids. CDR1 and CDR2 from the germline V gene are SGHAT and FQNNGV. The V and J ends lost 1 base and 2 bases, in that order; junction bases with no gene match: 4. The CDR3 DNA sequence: TGTGCCAGCAGCTTAGTTAGACTAGCGGGGGGACAAGAGACCCAGTACTTC. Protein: CASSLVRLAGGQETQYF.

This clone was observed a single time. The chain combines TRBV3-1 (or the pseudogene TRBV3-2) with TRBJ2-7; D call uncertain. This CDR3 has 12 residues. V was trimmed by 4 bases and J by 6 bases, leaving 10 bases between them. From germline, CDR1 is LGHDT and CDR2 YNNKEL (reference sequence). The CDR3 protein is CASSLLSSEQYF. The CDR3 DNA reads TGTGCCAGCAGCCTCCTGTCGTCCGAGCAGTACTTC.

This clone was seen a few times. CDR3: CASSLGPRTEAFF. As DNA, the CDR3 is TGTGCCAGCAGCTTAGGGCCGCGGACTGAAGCTTTCTTT. V is TRBV7-6 and J is TRBJ1-1; no definite D call. Germline lookup yields CDR1 SGHVS and CDR2 FNYEAQ. Trimming took 1 base from V and 5 from J, leaving 8 bases between them. The CDR3 is 13 residues long. Full variable domain (remainder filled in from reference TRBV7-6 and TRBJ1-1): GAGVSQSPRYKVTKRGQDVALRCDPISGHVSLYWYRQALGQGPEFLTYFNYEAQQDKSGLPNDRFSAERPEGSISTLTIQRTEQRDSAMYRCASSLGPRTEAFFGQGTRLTVV.

The CDR3 sequence is CASSLPYGIGYEQYF. The DNA of the CDR3 is TGCGCCAGCAGTCTGCCATACGGGATTGGGTACGAGCAGTACTTC. The rearrangement links TRBV23-1 to TRBJ2-7, with D possibly being TRBD2 (5 bases). TRBV23-1 is flagged as an ORF with uncertain function. The CDR3 runs 15 residues. Trimming pared 4 bases from V and 4 bases from J, leaving 17 bases between.

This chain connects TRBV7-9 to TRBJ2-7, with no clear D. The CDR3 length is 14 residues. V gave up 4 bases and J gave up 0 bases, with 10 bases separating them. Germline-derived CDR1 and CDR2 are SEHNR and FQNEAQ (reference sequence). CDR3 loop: CASSSSGSSYEQYV. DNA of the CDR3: TGTGCCAGCAGCTCCTCGGGTAGCTCCTACGAGCAGTACGTC.

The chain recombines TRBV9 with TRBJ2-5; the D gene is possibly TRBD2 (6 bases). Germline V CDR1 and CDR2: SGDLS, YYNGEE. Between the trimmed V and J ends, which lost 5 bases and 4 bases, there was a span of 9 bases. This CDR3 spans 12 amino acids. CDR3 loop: CASRGSGETQYF. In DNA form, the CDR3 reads TGTGCCAGCAGAGGTAGCGGAGAGACCCAGTACTTC.

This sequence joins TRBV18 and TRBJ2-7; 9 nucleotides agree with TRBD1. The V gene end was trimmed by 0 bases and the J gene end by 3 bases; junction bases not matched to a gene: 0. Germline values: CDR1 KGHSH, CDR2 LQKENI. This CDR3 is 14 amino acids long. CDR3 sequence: CASSPPGQGYEQYF. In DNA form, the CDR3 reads TGTGCCAGCTCACCACCGGGACAGGGCTACGAGCAGTACTTC.

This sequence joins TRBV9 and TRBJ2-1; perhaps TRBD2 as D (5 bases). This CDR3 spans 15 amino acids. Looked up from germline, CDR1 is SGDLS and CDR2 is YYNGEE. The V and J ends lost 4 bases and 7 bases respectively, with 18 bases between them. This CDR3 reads CASSPPPGRWNEQFF. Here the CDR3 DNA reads TGTGCCAGCAGCCCGCCACCGGGAAGGTGGAATGAGCAGTTCTTC. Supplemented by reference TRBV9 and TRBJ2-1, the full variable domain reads DSGVTQTPKHLITATGQRVTLRCSPRSGDLSVYWYQQSLDQGLQFLIQYYNGEERAKGNILERFSAQQFPDLHSELNLSSLELGDSALYFCASSPPPGRWNEQFFGPGTRLTVL.

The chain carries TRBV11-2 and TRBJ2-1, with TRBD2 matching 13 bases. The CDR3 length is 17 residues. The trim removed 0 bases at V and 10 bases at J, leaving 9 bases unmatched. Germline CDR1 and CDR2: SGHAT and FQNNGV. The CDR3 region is CASSLDLWTSGSGEQFF. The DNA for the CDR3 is TGTGCCAGCAGCTTAGATCTATGGACTAGCGGGAGCGGGGAGCAGTTCTTC.

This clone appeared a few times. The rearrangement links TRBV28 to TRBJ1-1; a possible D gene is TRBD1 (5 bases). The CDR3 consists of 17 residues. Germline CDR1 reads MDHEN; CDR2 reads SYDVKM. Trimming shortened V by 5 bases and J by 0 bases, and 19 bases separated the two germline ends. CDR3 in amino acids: CASSTPLSGGLNTEAFF. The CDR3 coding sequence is TGTGCCAGCAGTACTCCCTTATCCGGGGGACTGAACACTGAAGCTTTCTTT.

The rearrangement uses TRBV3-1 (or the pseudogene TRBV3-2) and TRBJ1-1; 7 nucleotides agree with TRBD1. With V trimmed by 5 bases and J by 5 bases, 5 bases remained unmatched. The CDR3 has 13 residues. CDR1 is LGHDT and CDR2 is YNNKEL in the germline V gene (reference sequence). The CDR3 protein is CASSDTGETEAFF. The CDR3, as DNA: TGTGCCAGCAGCGATACAGGGGAAACTGAAGCTTTCTTT.

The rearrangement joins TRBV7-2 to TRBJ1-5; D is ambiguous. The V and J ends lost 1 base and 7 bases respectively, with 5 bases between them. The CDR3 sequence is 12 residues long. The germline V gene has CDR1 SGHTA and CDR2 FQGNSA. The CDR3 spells CASSLESQPQHF. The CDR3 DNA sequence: TGTGCCAGCAGCTTAGAGAGCCAGCCCCAGCATTTT.

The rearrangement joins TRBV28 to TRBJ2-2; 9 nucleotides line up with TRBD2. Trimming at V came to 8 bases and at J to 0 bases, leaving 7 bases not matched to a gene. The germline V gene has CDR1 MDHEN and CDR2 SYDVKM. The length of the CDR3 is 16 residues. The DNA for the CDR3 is TGTGCCAGCCCAACTAGCGGGTGGCCGAACACCGGGGAGCTGTTTTTT. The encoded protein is CASPTSGWPNTGELFF.

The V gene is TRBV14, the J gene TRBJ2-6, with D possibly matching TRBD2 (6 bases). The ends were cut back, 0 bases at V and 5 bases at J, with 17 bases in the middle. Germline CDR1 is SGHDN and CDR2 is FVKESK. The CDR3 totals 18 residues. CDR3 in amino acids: CASSQEVGGRFRANVLTF. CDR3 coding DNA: TGTGCCAGCAGCCAAGAAGTGGGAGGAAGGTTCAGGGCCAACGTCCTGACTTTC. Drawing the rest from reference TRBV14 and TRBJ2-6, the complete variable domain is EAGVTQFPSHSVIEKGQTVTLRCDPISGHDNLYWYRRVMGKEIKFLLHFVKESKQDESGMPNNRFLAERTGGTYSTLKVQPAELEDSGVYFCASSQEVGGRFRANVLTFGAGSRLTVL.

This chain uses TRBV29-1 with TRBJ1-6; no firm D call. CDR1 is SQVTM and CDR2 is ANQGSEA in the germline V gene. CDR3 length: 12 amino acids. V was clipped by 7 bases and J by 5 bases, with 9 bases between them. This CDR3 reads CSALDDNSPLHF. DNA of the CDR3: TGCAGCGCCCTAGACGATAATTCACCCCTCCACTTT.

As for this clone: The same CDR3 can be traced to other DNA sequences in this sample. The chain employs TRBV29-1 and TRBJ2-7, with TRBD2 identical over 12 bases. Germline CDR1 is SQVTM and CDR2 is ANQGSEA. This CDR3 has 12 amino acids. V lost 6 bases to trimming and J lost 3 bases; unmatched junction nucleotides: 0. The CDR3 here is CSVTSGSYEQYF. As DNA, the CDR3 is TGCAGCGTGACTAGCGGGAGCTACGAGCAGTACTTC.

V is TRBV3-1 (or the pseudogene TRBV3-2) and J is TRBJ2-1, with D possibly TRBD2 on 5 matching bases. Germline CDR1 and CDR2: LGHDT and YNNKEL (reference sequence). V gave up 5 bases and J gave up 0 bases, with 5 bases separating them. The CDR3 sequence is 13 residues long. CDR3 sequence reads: CASSGSSYNEQFF. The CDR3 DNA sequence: TGTGCCAGCAGCGGGAGCTCCTACAATGAGCAGTTCTTC.

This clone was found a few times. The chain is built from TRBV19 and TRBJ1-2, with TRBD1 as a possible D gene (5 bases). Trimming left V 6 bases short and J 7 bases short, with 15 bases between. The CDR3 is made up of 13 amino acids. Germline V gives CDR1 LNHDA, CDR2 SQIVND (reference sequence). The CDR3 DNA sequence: TGTGCCAGTAGGGGACGCGGGACGGCTGGCTACACCTTC. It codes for CASRGRGTAGYTF. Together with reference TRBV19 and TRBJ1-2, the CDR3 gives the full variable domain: DGGITQSPKYLFRKEGQNVTLSCEQNLNHDAMYWYRQDPGQGLRLIYYSQIVNDFQKGDIAEGYSVSREKKESFPLTVTSAQKNPTAFYLCASRGRGTAGYTFGSGTRLTVV.

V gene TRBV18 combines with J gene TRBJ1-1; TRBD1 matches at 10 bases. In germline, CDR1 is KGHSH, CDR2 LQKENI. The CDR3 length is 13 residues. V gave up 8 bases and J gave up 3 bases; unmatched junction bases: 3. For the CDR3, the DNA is TGTGCCAGCGCGGACAGGGGGGACACTGAAGCTTTCTTT. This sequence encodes CASADRGDTEAFF. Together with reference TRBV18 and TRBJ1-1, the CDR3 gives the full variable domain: NAGVMQNPRHLVRRRGQEARLRCSPMKGHSHVYWYRQLPEEGLKFMVYLQKENIIDESGMPKERFSAEFPKEGPSILRIQQVVRGDSAAYFCASADRGDTEAFFGQGTRLTVV.

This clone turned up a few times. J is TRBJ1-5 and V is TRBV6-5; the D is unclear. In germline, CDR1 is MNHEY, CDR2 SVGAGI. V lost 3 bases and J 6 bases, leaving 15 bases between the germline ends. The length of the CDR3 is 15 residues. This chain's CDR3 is CASSYRSPAGQPQHF. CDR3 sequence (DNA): TGTGCCAGCAGTTATAGGTCTCCGGCAGGTCAGCCCCAGCATTTT.

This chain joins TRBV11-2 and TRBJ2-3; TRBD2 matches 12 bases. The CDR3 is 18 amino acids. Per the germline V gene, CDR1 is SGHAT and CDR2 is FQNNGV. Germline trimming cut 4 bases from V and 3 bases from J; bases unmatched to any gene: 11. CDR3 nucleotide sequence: TGTGCCAGCAGCTCCCCGCTGAGAGGGACTAGCGGGACAGATACGCAGTATTTT. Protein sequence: CASSSPLRGTSGTDTQYF.